Below are 8 T cell receptor beta chains sequenced from a single sample in a study of shared clonotypes between healthy human individuals. Only in-frame clones appear in the TCRdb table, and some are missing; sequencing was by immunoSEQ multiplex PCR. Here the sample spans millions of clones, about 95% being singletons. CD45RO-negative, CCR7-positively selected cells formed the naive CD8 fraction, excluding terminally differentiated effector memory CD45RA+ cells. Sequencing input: naive CD8+ T cells sorted from blood. These TCRs come from a man aged 18 to 30 in good health.

The rearrangement uses TRBV7-9 and TRBJ2-5, with D possibly TRBD2 on 5 matching bases. Trimming removed 5 bases at V and 10 bases at J, with 20 bases between. Germline values: CDR1 SEHNR, CDR2 FQNEAQ (reference sequence). There are 14 residues in the CDR3. CDR3 in amino acids: CASSPARERLGQYF. The CDR3 DNA reads TGTGCCAGCAGCCCCGCGAGGGAAAGGTTGGGCCAGTACTTC.

The chain couples TRBV7-2 to TRBJ2-3; unclear D gene. V lost 5 bases to trimming and J lost 1 base, with 16 bases between them. There are 16 residues in the CDR3. The germline gives CDR1 SGHTA, CDR2 FQGNSA. CDR3 loop: CASSLRRVSGTDTQYF. The CDR3 DNA reads TGTGCCAGCAGCCTGCGAAGAGTGAGCGGCACAGATACGCAGTATTTT. Supplemented by reference TRBV7-2 and TRBJ2-3, the full variable domain reads GAGVSQSPSNKVTEKGKDVELRCDPISGHTALYWYRQSLGQGLEFLIYFQGNSAPDKSGLPSDRFSAERTGGSVSTLTIQRTQQEDSAVYLCASSLRRVSGTDTQYFGPGTRLTVL.

The chain has TRBV11-2 and TRBJ2-7; 8 bases agree with TRBD2. The CDR3 spans 17 residues. The V and J ends lost 3 bases and 0 bases, in that order; junction bases with no gene match: 10. Germline V CDR1 and CDR2: SGHAT, FQNNGV. The CDR3 DNA reads as TGTGCCAGCAGCTTTGCGATGGGACTAGGGAGCTCCTACGAGCAGTACTTC. Its translation is CASSFAMGLGSSYEQYF.

This chain links TRBV6-6 with TRBJ2-3; 9 positions match TRBD2. The CDR3 extends over 15 amino acids. The germline V gene has CDR1 MNHNY and CDR2 SVGAGI (reference sequence). V lost 4 bases, J lost 8 bases, and 10 bases stayed unmatched. The CDR3 DNA reads as TGTGCCAGCAGTTGGGATAGCGGGAGTAGAGGTACGCAGTATTTT. Protein: CASSWDSGSRGTQYF.

The CDR3 spells CASSEWTRDGEQFF. The CDR3 DNA reads TGTGCCAGCAGTGAATGGACGCGGGACGGTGAGCAGTTCTTC. The chain links TRBV25-1 to TRBJ2-1; possibly TRBD2 for D (6 bases). V was trimmed by 1 base and J by 9 bases, leaving 13 bases between them. CDR1 and CDR2 from the germline V gene are MGHDK and SYGVNS. The CDR3 is 14 amino acids. The complete variable domain, with remaining parts taken from reference TRBV25-1 and TRBJ2-1, reads EADIYQTPRYLVIGTGKKITLECSQTMGHDKMYWYQQDPGMELHLIHYSYGVNSTEKGDLSSESTVSRIRTEHFPLTLESARPSHTSQYLCASSEWTRDGEQFFGPGTRLTVL.

The rearrangement uses TRBV6-6 and TRBJ1-2; tentatively, D is TRBD1 (6 bases). V shed 2 bases and J shed 8 bases, with 18 bases lying between them. Looked up from germline, CDR1 is MNHNY and CDR2 is SVGAGI (reference sequence). The CDR3 covers 15 residues. CDR3 sequence reads: CASSYERTALEGYTF. Here the CDR3 DNA reads TGTGCCAGCAGTTACGAGAGGACAGCGCTTGAGGGCTACACCTTC.

The rearrangement joins TRBV27 to TRBJ2-1; TRBD2 aligns across 12 bases. CDR1 is MNHEY, CDR2 SMNVEV, per germline (reference sequence). CDR3 length: 16 residues. The trim removed 4 bases at V and 4 bases at J, leaving 5 bases unmatched. The DNA of the CDR3 is TGTGCCAGCAGTTATGGACTAGCGGGGAATTACAATGAGCAGTTCTTC. The encoded protein is CASSYGLAGNYNEQFF.

This clone was recorded only once. This chain joins TRBV4-1 and TRBJ2-7; no clear D gene. Germline V gene data show CDR1 as MGHRA and CDR2 as YSYEKL. CDR3 length: 14 amino acids. Trimming cost V 0 bases and J 6 bases, with 12 bases left between them. Written as DNA, the CDR3 is TGCGCCAGCAGCCAAGACGGAGCCGCCCCCGAGCAGTACTTC. It translates to CASSQDGAAPEQYF.